The next 17 T cell receptor beta chains were all read from a single sample in a study of T cell repertoires in ileal Crohn's disease (dated by TCRdb to the late 2010s). The library came from the immunoSEQ multiplex PCR assay. Held by TCRdb, this immuneACCESS table contains in-frame sequences only and omits some clones. Under half of the omission traces to an unresolved V gene where checked; the cause of the rest is unknown. Counted in this sample were 15,000 to 20,000 clones; 80% to 90% of them appeared once. The top ten clonotypes cover 4.5% to 6% of the sample. Sequenced: ileal tissue. These receptors were taken from an adult with Crohn's disease.

The CDR3 nucleotides are TGTGCCAGCAGCTTACAGCGGCCACGGAGGACCGGGGAGCTGTTTTTT. It specifies CASSLQRPRRTGELFF. The rearrangement links TRBV11-2 to TRBJ2-2; possibly TRBD2 for D (5 bases). Per the germline V gene, CDR1 is SGHAT and CDR2 is FQNNGV. V dropped 2 bases and J dropped 5 bases, with 15 bases sitting between them. This CDR3 has 16 amino acids.

This clone was detected a few times. The chain employs TRBV5-4 and TRBJ1-2; TRBD1 might be the D (5 bases). The CDR3 is 11 amino acids. The V gene lost 9 bases and the J gene lost 8 bases, with 14 bases spanning the gap. Looked up from germline, CDR1 is SGHNT and CDR2 is YYREEE (reference sequence). The CDR3, as DNA: TGTGCCACGAAGGGGTGGCGGGGCTACACCTTC. It specifies CATKGWRGYTF.

The chain carries TRBV5-1 and TRBJ1-1; maybe TRBD1 (5 bases). The germline CDR1 and CDR2 sequences are SGHRS and YFSETQ. The ends were cut back, 4 bases at V and 4 bases at J, with 11 bases in the middle. This CDR3 contains 13 residues. CDR3 sequence: CASSLTGATEAFF. CDR3 nucleotide sequence: TGCGCCAGCAGCCTTACTGGGGCCACTGAAGCTTTCTTT. Supplemented by reference TRBV5-1 and TRBJ1-1, the full variable domain reads KAGVTQTPRYLIKTRGQQVTLSCSPISGHRSVSWYQQTPGQGLQFLFEYFSETQRNKGNFPGRFSGRQFSNSRSEMNVSTLELGDSALYLCASSLTGATEAFFGQGTRLTVV.

V gene TRBV6-1 combines with J gene TRBJ1-2; D perhaps matches TRBD1 (5 bases). This CDR3 has 12 residues. Germline V lookup: CDR1 MNHNS, CDR2 SASEGT. Trimming removed 5 bases at V and 5 bases at J, with 9 bases between. CDR3 nucleotides: TGTGCCAGCAGTCAGGACATGTATGGCTACACCTTC. This translates into CASSQDMYGYTF.

This clone was seen a single time. The V and J genes are TRBV7-9 and TRBJ1-3; D is uncertain. The CDR3 length is 13 residues. V was trimmed by 5 bases and J by 2 bases, leaving 7 bases between them. Germline V lookup: CDR1 SEHNR, CDR2 FQNEAQ (reference sequence). The DNA for the CDR3 is TGTGCCAGCAGCCAGAATACTGGAAACACCATATATTTT. It translates to CASSQNTGNTIYF.

This clone was recorded once. The V call is TRBV9, the J call TRBJ2-1, with TRBD1 matching over 9 bases. Germline V gene lookup returns CDR1 SGDLS and CDR2 YYNGEE. Germline trimming cut 4 bases from V and 8 bases from J; bases unmatched to any gene: 4. The CDR3 has 13 amino acids. CDR3 protein: CASSKDRGDEQFF. As DNA, the CDR3 is TGTGCCAGCAGCAAGGACAGGGGCGATGAGCAGTTCTTC.

The chain combines TRBV7-9 with TRBJ1-4, with no clear D. V was trimmed by 3 bases and J by 8 bases, leaving 7 bases between them. Germline V gives CDR1 SEHNR, CDR2 FQNEAQ (reference sequence). CDR3 length: 12 amino acids. The CDR3 DNA is TGTGCCAGCAGCTTTGCGGGGGAAAAACTGTTTTTT. Protein sequence: CASSFAGEKLFF.

This chain joins TRBV5-1 and TRBJ2-1; 7 nucleotides agree with TRBD2. V trimming: 0 bases; J trimming: 7 bases; junction bases outside the gene matches: 7. Germline assignment: CDR1 SGHRS and CDR2 YFSETQ. CDR3 length: 15 amino acids. CDR3 protein: CASSLVAGVWNEQFF. CDR3 DNA sequence: TGCGCCAGCAGCTTGGTGGCGGGAGTCTGGAATGAGCAGTTCTTC.

The CDR3 coding sequence is TGCGCCAGCAGCTTCATGAGCGGGACTAGCGGTTCCTACGAGCAGTACTTC. It specifies CASSFMSGTSGSYEQYF. The gene calls are TRBV5-1 and TRBJ2-7; 11 positions agree with TRBD2. The V segment lost 2 bases and the J segment 1 base; nucleotides outside the gene matches: 8. This CDR3 is built from 17 residues. Germline assignment: CDR1 SGHRS and CDR2 YFSETQ.

The V gene is TRBV5-4, the J gene TRBJ2-5, with D unclear. The V gene lost 0 bases and the J gene lost 7 bases, with 13 bases spanning the gap. There are 14 residues in the CDR3. Germline V gene data show CDR1 as SGHNT and CDR2 as YYREEE (reference sequence). The CDR3 region has the DNA TGTGCCAGCAGCTTGGGGCCTAGTCTGGGGACCCAGTACTTC. Amino acids: CASSLGPSLGTQYF.

This clone was seen only once. The chain combines TRBV1 with TRBJ2-2; no DNA check was done on the table's D call, TRBD2. TRBV1 is given as a pseudogene. CDR3 length: 23 residues. CDR3 nucleotide sequence: TGCACCAGCAGCCAAGAAACCTTGGGCATCCTAGCCAGGACTATTAAATTTGATGAGGAGCTGTTTTTT. Protein product: CTSSQETLGILARTIKFDEELFF.

The J gene is TRBJ2-7, the V gene TRBV30; 9 bases match TRBD2. V was clipped by 7 bases and J by 6 bases; unmatched bases: 10. The germline V gene encodes CDR1 GTSNPN and CDR2 SVGIG (reference sequence). This CDR3 contains 13 residues. The CDR3 here is CAFSGTSLSEQYF. The CDR3 coding sequence is TGTGCCTTTTCCGGGACTAGCTTAAGCGAGCAGTACTTC.

J is TRBJ2-1 and V is TRBV5-4; TRBD2 aligns across 12 bases. The CDR3 runs to 16 residues. V shed 4 bases, J shed 5 bases, and the junction held 7 bases outside the gene matches. Germline V CDR1 and CDR2: SGHNT, YYREEE (reference sequence). The CDR3 nucleotides are TGTGCCAGCAGCAGAGATCTAGCGGGAGGGAACAATGAGCAGTTCTTC. Amino acids: CASSRDLAGGNNEQFF.

The chain uses TRBV6-1 and TRBJ2-5; D is unresolved. This CDR3 comprises 12 residues. Germline V lookup: CDR1 MNHNS, CDR2 SASEGT. V was clipped by 6 bases and J by 5 bases, with 10 bases between them. The CDR3 region has the DNA TGTGCCAGCAGCCGAAGAGAGGAGACCCAGTACTTC. Encoded protein: CASSRREETQYF.

This rearrangement joins TRBV6-6 to TRBJ2-2; D call uncertain. CDR1 and CDR2 from the germline V gene are MNHNY and SVGAGI (reference sequence). Trimming took 7 bases from V and 5 from J, leaving 14 bases between them. The CDR3 totals 14 residues. Written as DNA, the CDR3 is TGTGCCAGCACCTTACGTGGGCAAACCGGGGAGCTGTTTTTT. Amino acids: CASTLRGQTGELFF.

J is TRBJ1-2 and V is TRBV11-2; 7 positions match TRBD1. Germline V CDR1 and CDR2: SGHAT, FQNNGV. The J segment lost 4 bases and the V segment lost 8 bases, leaving 10 bases of the junction unmatched. The CDR3 consists of 14 residues. CDR3 loop: CASRTPRGSYGYTF. Here the CDR3 DNA reads TGTGCCAGCCGCACACCCAGGGGGAGCTATGGCTACACCTTC.

The rearrangement links TRBV6-4 to TRBJ2-2; 10 nucleotides agree with TRBD1. V shed 8 bases, J shed 3 bases, and the junction held 0 bases outside the gene matches. The CDR3 is 13 amino acids. The germline V gene has CDR1 MRHNA and CDR2 SNTAGT. In DNA form, the CDR3 reads TGTGCCAGCGGGACAGGGGACACCGGGGAGCTGTTTTTT. Translation: CASGTGDTGELFF.